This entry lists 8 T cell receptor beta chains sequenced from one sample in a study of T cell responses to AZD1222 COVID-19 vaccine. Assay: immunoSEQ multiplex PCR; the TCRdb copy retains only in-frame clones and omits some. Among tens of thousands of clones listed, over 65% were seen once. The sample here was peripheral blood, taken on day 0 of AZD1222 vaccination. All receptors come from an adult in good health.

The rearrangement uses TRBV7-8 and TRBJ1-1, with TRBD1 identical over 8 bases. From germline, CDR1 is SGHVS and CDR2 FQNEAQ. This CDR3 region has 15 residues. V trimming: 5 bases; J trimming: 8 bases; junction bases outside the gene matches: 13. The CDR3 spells CASSRGQGGEEEAFF. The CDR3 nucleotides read TGTGCCAGCAGCCGCGGACAGGGAGGCGAGGAAGAAGCTTTCTTT.

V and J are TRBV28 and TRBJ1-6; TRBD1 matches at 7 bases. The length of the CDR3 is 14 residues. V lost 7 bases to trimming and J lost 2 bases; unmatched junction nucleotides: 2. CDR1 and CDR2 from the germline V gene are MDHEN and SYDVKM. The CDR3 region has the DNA TGTGCCAGCAAGGGACAGCCCTATAATTCACCCCTCCACTTT. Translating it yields CASKGQPYNSPLHF.

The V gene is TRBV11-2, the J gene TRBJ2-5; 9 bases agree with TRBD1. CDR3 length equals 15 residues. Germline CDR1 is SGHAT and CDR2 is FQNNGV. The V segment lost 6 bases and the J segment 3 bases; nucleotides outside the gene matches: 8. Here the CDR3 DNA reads TGTGCCAGCAGTTCGGGACAGGGTGAGAAAGAGACCCAGTACTTC. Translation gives CASSSGQGEKETQYF.

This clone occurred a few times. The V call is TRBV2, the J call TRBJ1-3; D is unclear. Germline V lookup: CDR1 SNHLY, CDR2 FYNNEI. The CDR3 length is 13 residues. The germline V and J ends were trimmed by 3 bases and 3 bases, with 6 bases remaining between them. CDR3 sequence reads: CASSDGIGNTIYF. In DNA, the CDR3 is TGTGCCAGCAGTGACGGAATTGGAAACACCATATATTTT.

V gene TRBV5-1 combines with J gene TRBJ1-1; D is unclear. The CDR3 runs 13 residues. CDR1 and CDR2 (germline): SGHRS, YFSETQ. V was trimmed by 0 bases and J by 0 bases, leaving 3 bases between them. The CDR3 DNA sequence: TGCGCCAGCAGCTTGGCCCTGAACACTGAAGCTTTCTTT. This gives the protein CASSLALNTEAFF.

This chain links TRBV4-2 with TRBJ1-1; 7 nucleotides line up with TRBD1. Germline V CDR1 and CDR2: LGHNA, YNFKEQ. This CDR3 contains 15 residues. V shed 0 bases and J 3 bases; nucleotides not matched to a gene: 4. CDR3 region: CASSQEPGGDTEAFF. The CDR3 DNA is TGTGCCAGCAGCCAAGAACCAGGGGGAGACACTGAAGCTTTCTTT.

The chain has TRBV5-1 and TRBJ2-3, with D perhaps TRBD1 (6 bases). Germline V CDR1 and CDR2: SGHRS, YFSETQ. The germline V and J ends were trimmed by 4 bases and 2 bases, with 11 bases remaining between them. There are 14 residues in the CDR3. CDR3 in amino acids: CASSNQGFTDTQYF. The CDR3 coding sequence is TGCGCCAGCAGCAACCAGGGGTTCACAGATACGCAGTATTTT.

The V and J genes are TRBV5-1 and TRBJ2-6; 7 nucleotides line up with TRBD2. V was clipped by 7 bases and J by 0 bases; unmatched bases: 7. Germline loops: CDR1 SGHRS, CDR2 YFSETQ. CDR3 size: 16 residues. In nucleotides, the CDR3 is TGCGCCAGCTGGGTGGGAGGGAGCTCTGGGGCCAACGTCCTGACTTTC. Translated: CASWVGGSSGANVLTF.